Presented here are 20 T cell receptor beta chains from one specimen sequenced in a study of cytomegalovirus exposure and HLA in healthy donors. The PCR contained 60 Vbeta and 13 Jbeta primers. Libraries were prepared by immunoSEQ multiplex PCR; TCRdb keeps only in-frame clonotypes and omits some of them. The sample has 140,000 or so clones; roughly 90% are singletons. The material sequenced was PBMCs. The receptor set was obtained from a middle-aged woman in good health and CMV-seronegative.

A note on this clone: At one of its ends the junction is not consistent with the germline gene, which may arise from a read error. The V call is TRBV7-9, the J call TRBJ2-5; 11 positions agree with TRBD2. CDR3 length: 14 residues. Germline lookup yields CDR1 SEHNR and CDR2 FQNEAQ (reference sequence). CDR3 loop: CSSSLLAGAETQYF. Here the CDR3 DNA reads TGTTCCAGCAGCTTACTAGCGGGAGCAGAGACCCAGTACTTC.

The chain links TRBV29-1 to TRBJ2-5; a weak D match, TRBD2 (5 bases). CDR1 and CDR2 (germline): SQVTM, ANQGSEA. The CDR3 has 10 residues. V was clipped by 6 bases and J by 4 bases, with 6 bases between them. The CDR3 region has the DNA TGCAGCGTGAGGGTAGAGACCCAGTACTTC. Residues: CSVRVETQYF.

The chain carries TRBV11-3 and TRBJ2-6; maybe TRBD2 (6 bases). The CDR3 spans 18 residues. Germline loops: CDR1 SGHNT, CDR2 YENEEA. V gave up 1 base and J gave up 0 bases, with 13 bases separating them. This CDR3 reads CASSLGTARDSGANVLTF. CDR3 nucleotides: TGTGCCAGCAGCTTAGGTACGGCGCGGGACTCTGGGGCCAACGTCCTGACTTTC.

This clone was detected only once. The CDR3 DNA sequence: TGTGCCAGCAGTTTAAGGGTAGCGGGACACCGATACAATGAGCAGTTCTTC. Translated: CASSLRVAGHRYNEQFF. The chain joins TRBV28 to TRBJ2-1; TRBD2 agrees at 8 bases. Per germline, CDR1 MDHEN and CDR2 SYDVKM. Trimming took 2 bases from V and 4 from J; bases not matched to a gene: 10. The CDR3 is made up of 17 amino acids.

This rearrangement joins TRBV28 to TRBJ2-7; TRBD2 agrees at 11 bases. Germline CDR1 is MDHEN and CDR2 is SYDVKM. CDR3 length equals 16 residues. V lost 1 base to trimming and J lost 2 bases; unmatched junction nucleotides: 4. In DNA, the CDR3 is TGTGCCAGCAGTTTATCCCTAGCGGGAGGACCCTACGAGCAGTACTTC. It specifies CASSLSLAGGPYEQYF.

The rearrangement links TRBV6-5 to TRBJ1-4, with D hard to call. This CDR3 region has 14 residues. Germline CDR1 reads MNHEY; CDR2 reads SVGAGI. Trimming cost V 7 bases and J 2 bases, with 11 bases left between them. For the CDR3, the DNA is TGTGCCAGCACGACACGTTATACTAATGAAAAACTGTTTTTT. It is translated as CASTTRYTNEKLFF.

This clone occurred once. DNA for the CDR3: TGCAGCGTCTCCCAGGGGGAAAATCAGCCCCAGCATTTT. It encodes CSVSQGENQPQHF. The chain links TRBV29-1 to TRBJ1-5, with 7 bases fitting TRBD1. J gave up 4 bases and V 6 bases, and 6 bases lay outside the gene matches. There are 13 residues in the CDR3. CDR1 and CDR2 from the germline V gene are SQVTM and ANQGSEA.

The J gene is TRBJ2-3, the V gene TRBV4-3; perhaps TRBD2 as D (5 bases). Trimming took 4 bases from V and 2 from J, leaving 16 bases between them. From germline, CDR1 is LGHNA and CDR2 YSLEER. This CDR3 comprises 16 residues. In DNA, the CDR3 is TGCGCCAGCAGCCGTACGTGGCGGGCCAACACAGATACGCAGTATTTT. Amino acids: CASSRTWRANTDTQYF.

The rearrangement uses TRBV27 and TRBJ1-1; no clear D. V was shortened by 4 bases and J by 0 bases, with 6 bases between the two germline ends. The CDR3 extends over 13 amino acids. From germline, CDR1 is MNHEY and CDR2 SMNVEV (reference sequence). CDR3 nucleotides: TGTGCCAGCAGTTCAGATATGAACACTGAAGCTTTCTTT. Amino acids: CASSSDMNTEAFF.

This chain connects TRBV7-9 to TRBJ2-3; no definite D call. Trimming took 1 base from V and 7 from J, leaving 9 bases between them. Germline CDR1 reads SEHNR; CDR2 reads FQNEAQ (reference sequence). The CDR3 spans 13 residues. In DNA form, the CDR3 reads TGTGCCAGCAGCTTAGTCCTGAGCAATACGCAGTATTTT. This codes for CASSLVLSNTQYF.

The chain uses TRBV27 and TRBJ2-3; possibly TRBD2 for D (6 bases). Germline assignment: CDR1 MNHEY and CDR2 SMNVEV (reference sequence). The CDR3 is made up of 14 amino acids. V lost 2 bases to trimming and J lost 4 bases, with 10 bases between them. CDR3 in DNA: TGTGCCAGCAGTTTAGGGGGGAGCGCAGATACGCAGTATTTT. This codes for CASSLGGSADTQYF.

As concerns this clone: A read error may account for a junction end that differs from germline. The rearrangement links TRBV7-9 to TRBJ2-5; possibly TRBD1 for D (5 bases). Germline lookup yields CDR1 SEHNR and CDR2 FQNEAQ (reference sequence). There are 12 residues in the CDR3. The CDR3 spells CSSSRQQETQYF. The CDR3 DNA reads TGTTCCAGCAGCCGACAGCAAGAGACCCAGTACTTC.

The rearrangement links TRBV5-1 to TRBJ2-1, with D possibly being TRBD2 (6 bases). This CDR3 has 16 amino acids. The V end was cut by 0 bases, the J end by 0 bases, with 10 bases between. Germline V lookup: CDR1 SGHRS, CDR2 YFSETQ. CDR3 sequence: CASSLAGGISYNEQFF. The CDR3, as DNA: TGCGCCAGCAGCTTGGCTGGAGGGATCTCCTACAATGAGCAGTTCTTC.

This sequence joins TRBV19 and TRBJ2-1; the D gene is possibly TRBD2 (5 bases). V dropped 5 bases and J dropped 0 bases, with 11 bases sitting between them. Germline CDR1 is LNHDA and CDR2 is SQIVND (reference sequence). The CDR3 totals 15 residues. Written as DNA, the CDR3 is TGTGCCAGTAGTTGGTTGCGGGTCTCCTACAATGAGCAGTTCTTC. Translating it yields CASSWLRVSYNEQFF.

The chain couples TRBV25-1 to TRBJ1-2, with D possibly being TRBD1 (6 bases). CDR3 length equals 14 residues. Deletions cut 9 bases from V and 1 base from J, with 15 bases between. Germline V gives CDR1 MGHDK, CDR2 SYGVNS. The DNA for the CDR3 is TGTGCCAGTTGCCCAGGGGACAATAACTATGGCTACACCTTC. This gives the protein CASCPGDNNYGYTF.

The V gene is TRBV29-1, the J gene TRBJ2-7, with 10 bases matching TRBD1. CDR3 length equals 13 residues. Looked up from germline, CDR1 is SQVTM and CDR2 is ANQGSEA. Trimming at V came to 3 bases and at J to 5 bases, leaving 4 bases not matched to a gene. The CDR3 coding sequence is TGCAGCGTTGATCGGACAGGGGGAGACGAGCAGTACTTC. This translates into CSVDRTGGDEQYF.

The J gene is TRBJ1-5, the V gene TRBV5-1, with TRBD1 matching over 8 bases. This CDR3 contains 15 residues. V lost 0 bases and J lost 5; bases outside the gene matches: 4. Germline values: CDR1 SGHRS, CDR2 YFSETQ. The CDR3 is CASSLEGTGYQPQHF. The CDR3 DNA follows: TGCGCCAGCAGCTTGGAGGGGACAGGATATCAGCCCCAGCATTTT.

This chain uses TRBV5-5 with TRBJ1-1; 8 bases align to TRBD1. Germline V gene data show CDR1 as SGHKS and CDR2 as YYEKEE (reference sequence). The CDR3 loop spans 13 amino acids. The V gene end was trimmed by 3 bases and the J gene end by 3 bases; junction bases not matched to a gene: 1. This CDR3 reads CASSSQGDTEAFF. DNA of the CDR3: TGTGCCAGCAGCTCACAGGGGGACACTGAAGCTTTCTTT.

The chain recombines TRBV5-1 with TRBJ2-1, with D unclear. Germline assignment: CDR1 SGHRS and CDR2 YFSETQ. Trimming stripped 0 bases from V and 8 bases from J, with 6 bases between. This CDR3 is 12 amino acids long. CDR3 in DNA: TGCGCCAGCAGCTTGGCGGTCGATGAGCAGTTCTTC. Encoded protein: CASSLAVDEQFF. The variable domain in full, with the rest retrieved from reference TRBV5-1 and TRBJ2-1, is KAGVTQTPRYLIKTRGQQVTLSCSPISGHRSVSWYQQTPGQGLQFLFEYFSETQRNKGNFPGRFSGRQFSNSRSEMNVSTLELGDSALYLCASSLAVDEQFFGPGTRLTVL.

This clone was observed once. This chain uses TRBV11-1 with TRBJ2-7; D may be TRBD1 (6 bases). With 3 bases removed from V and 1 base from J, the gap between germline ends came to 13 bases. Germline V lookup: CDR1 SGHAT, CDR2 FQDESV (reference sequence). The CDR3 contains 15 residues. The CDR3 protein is CASSFPGTLSYEQYF. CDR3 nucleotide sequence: TGTGCCAGCAGCTTTCCCGGGACACTTTCCTACGAGCAGTACTTC.